This TCR beta chain stems from a study of cytomegalovirus exposure and HLA in healthy donors. The CDR3 has 14 amino acids. J lost 3 bases, V lost 6 bases, and 2 bases had no gene match. Per the germline V gene, CDR1 is MNHNS and CDR2 is SASEGT. The PCR used 60 Vbeta and 13 Jbeta primers. The table came from immunoSEQ multiplex PCR; TCRdb's copy has only in-frame clones and leaves some out. The sample includes tens of thousands of clones. The clonotype comes from a woman in her 30s in good health and CMV-seropositive. Sample: PBMCs. V is TRBV6-1 and J is TRBJ2-7; 13 bases match TRBD2. CDR3 nucleotide sequence: TGTGCCAGCAGGCGGACTAGCGGGAGCTACGAGCAGTACTTC. The encoded protein is CASRRTSGSYEQYF.